Reported below is one T cell receptor beta chain. Its antigen is unidentified. This sample's TCRbeta library carried unique molecular identifier barcodes. TCRdb itself ran the PCR reads through MiXCR, one entry per CDR3 protein. Here the sample spans some 840,000 distinct CDR3 sequences, roughly 15% being singletons. This CDR3 is built from 14 residues. Germline CDR1 SGDLS, CDR2 YYNGEE. V lost 0 bases and J lost 3, with 9 bases in between. The entry originates in a study of T-cell reconstitution after alpha-beta-depleted transplantation in children. Points from the study as a whole: After one year, T-cell counts and TCRbeta diversity mostly came from new T cells.

The sample consisted of PBMCs, mostly from graft donor cells, taken 360 days after TCRalphabeta/CD19-depleted stem cell transplant. V gene TRBV9 combines with J gene TRBJ2-5, with a possible D match to TRBD1 (6 bases). This TCR was sampled from a male patient younger than 18 who had a stem cell transplant for acute lymphoblastic leukemia, so the T cells may come from the graft donor. For the CDR3, the DNA is TGTGCCAGCAGCGTAGCTGGGGGCAAAGAGACCCAGTACTTC. Protein sequence: CASSVAGGKETQYF.